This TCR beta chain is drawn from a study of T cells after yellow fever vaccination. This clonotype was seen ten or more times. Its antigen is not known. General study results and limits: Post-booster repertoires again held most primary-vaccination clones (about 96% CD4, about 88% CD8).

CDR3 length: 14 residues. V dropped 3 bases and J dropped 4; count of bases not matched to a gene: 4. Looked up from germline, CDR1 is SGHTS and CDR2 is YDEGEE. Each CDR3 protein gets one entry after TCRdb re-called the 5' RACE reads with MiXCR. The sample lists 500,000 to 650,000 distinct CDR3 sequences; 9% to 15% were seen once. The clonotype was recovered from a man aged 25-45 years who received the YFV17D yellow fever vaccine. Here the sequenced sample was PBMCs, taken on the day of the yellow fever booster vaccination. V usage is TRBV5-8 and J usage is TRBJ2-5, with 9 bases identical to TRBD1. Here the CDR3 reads CASSSGTGRETQYF. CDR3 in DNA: TGTGCCAGCAGCTCTGGGACAGGGCGAGAGACCCAGTACTTC.